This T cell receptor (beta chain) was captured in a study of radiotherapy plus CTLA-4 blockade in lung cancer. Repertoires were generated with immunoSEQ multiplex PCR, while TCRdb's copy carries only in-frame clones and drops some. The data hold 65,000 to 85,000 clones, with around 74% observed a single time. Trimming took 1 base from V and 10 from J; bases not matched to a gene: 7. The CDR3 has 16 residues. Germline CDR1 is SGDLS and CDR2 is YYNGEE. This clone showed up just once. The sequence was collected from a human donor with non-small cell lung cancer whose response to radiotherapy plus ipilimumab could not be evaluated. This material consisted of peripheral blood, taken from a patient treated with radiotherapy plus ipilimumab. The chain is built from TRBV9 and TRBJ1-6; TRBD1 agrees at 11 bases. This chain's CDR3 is CASSVLPGQGESPLHF. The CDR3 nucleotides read TGTGCCAGCAGCGTACTGCCGGGACAGGGGGAATCACCCCTCCACTTT.